This T cell receptor (beta chain) was profiled in a study of graft-versus-host responses after intestinal transplantation. Study at large: Multivisceral, liver-intestinal, or isolated intestinal transplants were given to recipients. After anti-thymocyte globulin induction, recipients took tacrolimus and steroids for roughly three years. Study-level points and caveats: Within allografts, high graft-versus-host to host-versus-graft clonal ratios were seen among patients with graft-donor T cell macrochimerism. Recipient-marrow GvH clones were detected, some having first appeared in ileum or blood.

Germline V gives CDR1 LGHNA, CDR2 YNFKEQ. The V gene end was trimmed by 1 base and the J gene end by 9 bases; junction bases not matched to a gene: 4. The CDR3 length is 15 residues. The table came from immunoSEQ multiplex PCR; TCRdb's copy has only in-frame clones and leaves some out. The profile shows around 9,500 clones, roughly 90% of them singletons. Notes on this clone: As yet, its antigen is unknown.

The clonotype comes from a human patient who received an intestinal transplant, so some T cells may come from the graft donor. Sequences were derived from PBMCs, sampled 242 days after intestinal transplant. This chain connects TRBV4-2 to TRBJ2-3; 13 bases align to TRBD2. CDR3 bases: TGTGCCAGCAGCCAAGTGGGACTAGCGGGGTTGACGCAGTATTTT. Its protein is CASSQVGLAGLTQYF.